This T cell receptor (beta chain) originates from a study of cytomegalovirus exposure and HLA in healthy donors. Germline assignment: CDR1 SGHVS and CDR2 FNYEAQ. Trimming removed 4 bases from V and 2 bases from J, with 16 bases in between. The CDR3 loop spans 16 amino acids. PCR employed 60 Vbeta and 13 Jbeta primers. Sequencing used immunoSEQ multiplex PCR; TCRdb keeps in-frame clones, though not all of them. The table lists over 150,000 clones, around 84% of them singletons. The V and J genes are TRBV7-6 and TRBJ2-3; a weak D match, TRBD2 (6 bases). This TCR was recovered from a girl aged 2 to 10 in good health and CMV-seropositive. The sample taken for sequencing was PBMCs. CDR3 nucleotides: TGTGCCAGCAGCTCAACTTCGTCGGGAGACACAGATACGCAGTATTTT. This sequence encodes CASSSTSSGDTDTQYF.